Presented here are 20 T cell receptor beta chains from one specimen sequenced in a study of a mutant IDH1 vaccine in newly diagnosed glioma. Their cognate antigens are unknown. Produced via immunoSEQ multiplex PCR; TCRdb's table is partial and in-frame only. The sample consists of about 32,000 clones, around three quarters of them appearing once. Time point reported: week 35, safety follow-up. It was 300 ug of mutant IDH1 20-mer peptide that made up each vaccine dose, given with topical imiquimod. The sequencing here drew on PBMCs, taken from a glioma patient whose treatment included an IDH1 peptide vaccine. These receptors all come from a woman younger than 45 with glioma. Some clones in this sample may be carry-over from other donors' samples.

V is TRBV4-1 and J is TRBJ2-1; TRBD2 is a possible D gene (6 bases). Trimming pared 4 bases from V and 5 bases from J, leaving 18 bases between. Germline V lookup: CDR1 MGHRA, CDR2 YSYEKL. This CDR3 is 16 amino acids long. CDR3 in amino acids: CASSRGDWGEHNEQFF. CDR3 nucleotides: TGCGCCAGCAGCCGAGGGGACTGGGGGGAGCACAATGAGCAGTTCTTC.

This chain links TRBV2 with TRBJ1-2, with TRBD1 matching 7 bases. Germline V gives CDR1 SNHLY, CDR2 FYNNEI. This CDR3 contains 12 residues. CDR3 region: CISGGSGYGYTF. CDR3 coding DNA: TGTATATCAGGGGGTTCAGGCTATGGCTACACCTTC.

V is TRBV19 and J is TRBJ1-1; a weak D match, TRBD1 (6 bases). Germline CDR1 reads LNHDA; CDR2 reads SQIVND (reference sequence). The CDR3 runs 16 residues. The V end lost 7 bases, the J end lost 0 bases, and 18 bases lay between the germline ends. In nucleotides, the CDR3 is TGTGCCAGTAATGGCGGCAGGGGAGGGATGAACACTGAAGCTTTCTTT. Residues: CASNGGRGGMNTEAFF.

The chain joins TRBV29-1 to TRBJ1-4; 7 bases match TRBD1. From germline, CDR1 is SQVTM and CDR2 ANQGSEA. Trimming at V came to 7 bases and at J to 0 bases, leaving 17 bases not matched to a gene. This CDR3 has 18 residues. In DNA, the CDR3 is TGCAGCGGATCTTACAGAGTGGAGGGGGCCACAACTAATGAAAAACTGTTTTTT. It is translated as CSGSYRVEGATTNEKLFF.

The V call is TRBV6-5, the J call TRBJ1-1; D not resolved. Germline V gives CDR1 MNHEY, CDR2 SVGAGI. The V gene lost 3 bases and the J gene lost 2 bases, with 13 bases spanning the gap. The length of the CDR3 is 15 residues. The CDR3 coding sequence is TGTGCCAGCAGTTATTCGGGAATACTCAACACTGAAGCTTTCTTT. Amino acids: CASSYSGILNTEAFF.

The rearrangement uses TRBV5-6 and TRBJ2-7; perhaps TRBD1 as D (5 bases). Germline assignment: CDR1 SGHDT and CDR2 YYEEEE. V was pared by 2 bases and J by 1 base, with 13 bases between. The CDR3 totals 15 residues. CDR3 nucleotides: TGTGCCAGCAGCTTAGCAGCCAGGGTATCCTACGAGCAGTACTTC. Residues: CASSLAARVSYEQYF.

The V call is TRBV11-2, the J call TRBJ2-1; D unresolved. Germline V gene data show CDR1 as SGHAT and CDR2 as FQNNGV. The CDR3 spans 13 residues. Trimming left V 2 bases short and J 8 bases short, with 10 bases between. CDR3 in amino acids: CASSLLGYDEQFF. The CDR3 coding sequence is TGTGCCAGCAGCTTACTGGGTTACGATGAGCAGTTCTTC. Full variable domain (outside the CDR3, taken from reference TRBV11-2 and TRBJ2-1): EAGVAQSPRYKIIEKRQSVAFWCNPISGHATLYWYQQILGQGPKLLIQFQNNGVVDDSQLPKDRFSAERLKGVDSTLKIQPAKLEDSAVYLCASSLLGYDEQFFGPGTRLTVL.

This chain uses TRBV6-1 with TRBJ1-2, with 7 positions matching TRBD1. With 6 bases clipped from V and 7 bases from J, the junction kept 11 bases outside the gene matches. Germline V gene sequence: CDR1 MNHNS, CDR2 SASEGT. The CDR3 is 14 residues long. Here the CDR3 reads CASSLQGGWGGYTF. The CDR3 region has the DNA TGTGCCAGCAGCCTCCAGGGGGGATGGGGTGGCTACACCTTC.

The genes are TRBV4-1 and TRBJ2-7; D is ambiguous. The CDR3 consists of 13 residues. Germline-derived CDR1 and CDR2 are MGHRA and YSYEKL. Trimming removed 4 bases from V and 1 base from J, with 8 bases in between. The CDR3 sequence is CASSPKESYEQYF. In DNA form, the CDR3 reads TGCGCCAGCAGCCCCAAAGAATCCTACGAGCAGTACTTC.

V gene TRBV5-4 combines with J gene TRBJ2-1; no reliable D call. Germline-derived CDR1 and CDR2 are SGHNT and YYREEE (reference sequence). CDR3 length: 17 amino acids. V dropped 0 bases and J dropped 0 bases, with 13 bases sitting between them. This CDR3 is CASSLESARSSYNEQFF. In DNA form, the CDR3 reads TGTGCCAGCAGCTTGGAGTCTGCCCGAAGCTCCTACAATGAGCAGTTCTTC.

The J gene is TRBJ2-5, the V gene TRBV5-5, with 9 bases lining up with TRBD2. The CDR3 is 17 amino acids. J lost 5 bases, V lost 4 bases, and 15 bases had no gene match. The germline CDR1 and CDR2 sequences are SGHKS and YYEKEE (reference sequence). In DNA, the CDR3 is TGTGCCAGCAGCACCCTAGCGGGGTGGAATGCGGGGGAGACCCAGTACTTC. This translates into CASSTLAGWNAGETQYF.

The CDR3 coding sequence is TGCGCCAGCAGCCGAGGAGGGTTAGTACTGTCTGGAAACACCATATATTTT. It codes for CASSRGGLVLSGNTIYF. This chain links TRBV4-1 with TRBJ1-3; D is unclear. Trimming left V 4 bases short and J 1 base short, with 17 bases between. This CDR3 is built from 17 residues. Germline loops: CDR1 MGHRA, CDR2 YSYEKL.

The gene calls are TRBV19 and TRBJ1-1; D possibly corresponds to TRBD1 (6 bases). Trimming took 3 bases from V and 8 from J, leaving 13 bases between them. The germline CDR1 and CDR2 sequences are LNHDA and SQIVND (reference sequence). The CDR3 is 13 amino acids. The CDR3 DNA follows: TGTGCCAGTAGTATCGGGGGGCCCCGGGAAGCTTTCTTT. Amino acid sequence: CASSIGGPREAFF.

The V gene is TRBV7-2, the J gene TRBJ2-7, with a weak D call TRBD2 (5 bases). The V gene's germline CDR1 is SGHTA and CDR2 FQGNSA. The V and J ends lost 1 base and 5 bases respectively, with 12 bases between them. This CDR3 spans 14 amino acids. The CDR3 here is CASSLGSSPHEQYF. DNA of the CDR3: TGTGCCAGCAGCTTAGGGTCTAGCCCACACGAGCAGTACTTC.

The chain is built from TRBV9 and TRBJ2-7, with TRBD2 matching over 8 bases. CDR3 length equals 19 residues. Germline V gene lookup returns CDR1 SGDLS and CDR2 YYNGEE. V lost 0 bases to trimming and J lost 2 bases; unmatched junction nucleotides: 16. The CDR3 region has the DNA TGTGCCAGCAGCGTAGCGGGACTAGAACATACGGGCCCCACCTACGAGCAGTACTTC. Translation: CASSVAGLEHTGPTYEQYF.

This chain connects TRBV4-1 to TRBJ2-5; D unclear. V dropped 0 bases and J dropped 9 bases, with 17 bases sitting between them. This CDR3 is 15 amino acids long. Germline CDR1 is MGHRA and CDR2 is YSYEKL. CDR3 sequence: CASSQESQLKSAQYF. DNA for the CDR3: TGCGCCAGCAGCCAAGAGTCGCAATTGAAGTCGGCCCAGTACTTC.

The chain joins TRBV10-3 to TRBJ2-7; 8 bases map to TRBD1. This CDR3 has 14 amino acids. Trimming at V came to 4 bases and at J to 3 bases, leaving 5 bases not matched to a gene. CDR1 is ENHRY, CDR2 SYGVKD, per germline. CDR3 nucleotide sequence: TGTGCCATCAGTGCAGGACAGGGAAACTACGAGCAGTACTTC. This gives the protein CAISAGQGNYEQYF.

V gene TRBV5-5 combines with J gene TRBJ1-1; D remains ambiguous. V was shortened by 1 base and J by 4 bases, with 11 bases between the two germline ends. Germline assignment: CDR1 SGHKS and CDR2 YYEKEE (reference sequence). The CDR3 has 14 amino acids. The CDR3 sequence is CASSLRAPTTEAFF. The DNA of the CDR3 is TGTGCCAGCAGCTTGCGGGCACCTACCACTGAAGCTTTCTTT. Full variable domain (missing parts from reference TRBV5-5 and TRBJ1-1): DAGVTQSPTHLIKTRGQQVTLRCSPISGHKSVSWYQQVLGQGPQFIFQYYEKEERGRGNFPDRFSARQFPNYSSELNVNALLLGDSALYLCASSLRAPTTEAFFGQGTRLTVV.

V usage is TRBV5-1 and J usage is TRBJ2-7; no reliable D call. The ends were cut back, 4 bases at V and 3 bases at J, with 17 bases in the middle. This CDR3 is built from 15 residues. Germline V gene lookup returns CDR1 SGHRS and CDR2 YFSETQ. The CDR3 loop reads CASSPRRGPDYEQYF. The CDR3 DNA sequence: TGCGCCAGCAGCCCTCGGCGAGGCCCCGACTACGAGCAGTACTTC. The variable domain in full, completed from reference TRBV5-1 and TRBJ2-7, reads KAGVTQTPRYLIKTRGQQVTLSCSPISGHRSVSWYQQTPGQGLQFLFEYFSETQRNKGNFPGRFSGRQFSNSRSEMNVSTLELGDSALYLCASSPRRGPDYEQYFGPGTRLTVT.

The chain uses TRBV2 and TRBJ2-3, with D perhaps being TRBD1 or TRBD2 (5 bases each). Trimming cost V 1 base and J 5 bases, with 16 bases left between them. Per germline, CDR1 SNHLY and CDR2 FYNNEI. This CDR3 has 16 residues. The CDR3 DNA sequence: TGTGCCAGCAGTGAAGGGGACCAAGGTGGGAAAGATACGCAGTATTTT. Amino acids: CASSEGDQGGKDTQYF.